This TCR beta chain was documented in a study of blood T cell repertoires in COVID-19. Recovered participants had two consecutive negative NP/OP PCR tests, healthcare professional clearance, or symptom resolution. Authors' methods: Reference gene primer amplification in the assay estimated nucleated cell counts. Generated by immunoSEQ multiplex PCR, the TCRdb table keeps only in-frame clones and is missing some. The DNA gave D and trimming, while V, J and clone size come from that table. This sample carries around 310,000 clones, under 90% of them seen once, and the ten largest clones take roughly 10%. This receptor was obtained from a woman aged 25-40 years who had recovered from COVID-19. The material sequenced was PBMCs or T cells enriched from blood (not recorded which).

The CDR3: CASSLVGGAYGYTF. The CDR3 DNA reads TGTGCCAGCAGCTTAGTAGGGGGGGCCTATGGCTACACCTTC. V usage is TRBV7-9 and J usage is TRBJ1-2; a weak D match, TRBD1 (6 bases). CDR3 size: 14 residues. Trimming pared 1 base from V and 4 bases from J, leaving 10 bases between. CDR1 and CDR2 (germline): SEHNR, FQNEAQ (reference sequence).